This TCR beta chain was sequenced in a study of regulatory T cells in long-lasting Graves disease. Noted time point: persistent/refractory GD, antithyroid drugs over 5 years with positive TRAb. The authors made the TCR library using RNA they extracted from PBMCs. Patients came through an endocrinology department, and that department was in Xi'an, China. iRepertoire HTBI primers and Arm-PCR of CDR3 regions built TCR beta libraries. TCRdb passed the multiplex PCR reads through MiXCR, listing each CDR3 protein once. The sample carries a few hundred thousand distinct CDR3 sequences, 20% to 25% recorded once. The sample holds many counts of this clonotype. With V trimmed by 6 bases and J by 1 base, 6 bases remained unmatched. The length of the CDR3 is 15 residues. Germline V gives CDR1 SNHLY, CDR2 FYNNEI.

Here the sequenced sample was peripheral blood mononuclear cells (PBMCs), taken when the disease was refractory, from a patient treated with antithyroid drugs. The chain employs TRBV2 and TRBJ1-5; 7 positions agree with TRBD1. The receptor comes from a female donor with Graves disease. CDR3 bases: TGTGCCAGCAGGGAACAGGGGACAAGCAATCAGCCCCAGCATTTT. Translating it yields CASREQGTSNQPQHF. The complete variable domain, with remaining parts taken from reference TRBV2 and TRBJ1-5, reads EPEVTQTPSHQVTQMGQEVILRCVPISNHLYFYWYRQILGQKVEFLVSFYNNEISEKSEIFDDQFSVERPDGSNFTLKIRSTKLEDSAMYFCASREQGTSNQPQHFGDGTRLSIL.